The 22 T cell receptor beta chains presented below share a single source sample, sequenced in a study of blood T cells in healthy people across ages. Primers used in a second PCR of roughly 6 to 12 cycles were a sample-barcoded 5' primer and a J-beta primer mix. TCRdb recomputed calls from the 5' RACE reads with MiXCR, one row per CDR3 protein. The sample lists roughly 1,500,000 distinct CDR3 sequences, approximately 32% occurring once. Sequences were obtained from blood. These receptors were taken from a woman aged 25 to 39 in good health.

V usage is TRBV20-1 and J usage is TRBJ2-7; a weak D match, TRBD2 (5 bases). In germline, CDR1 is DFQATT, CDR2 SNEGSKA (reference sequence). CDR3 length equals 14 residues. V was cut by 5 bases and J by 0 bases, with 14 bases left in between. In DNA form, the CDR3 reads TGCAGTGCTCCCGGGGTAGGGAACTCCTACGAGCAGTACTTC. It yields the protein CSAPGVGNSYEQYF.

This clonotype was seen repeatedly, ten times or more. This chain joins TRBV4-1 and TRBJ2-1; D is uncertain. The CDR3 length is 13 residues. The germline CDR1 and CDR2 sequences are MGHRA and YSYEKL. The germline V and J ends were trimmed by 1 base and 3 bases, with 4 bases remaining between them. CDR3 nucleotides: TGCGCCAGCAGCCAAGCGCTCTACAATGAGCAGTTCTTC. Translated, it gives CASSQALYNEQFF.

As to this clonotype: This may come from a read error, since a much larger clone is one base off. The rearrangement uses TRBV27 and TRBJ2-7; D might be TRBD2 (5 bases). CDR3 length: 13 amino acids. V was trimmed by 6 bases and J by 7 bases, leaving 16 bases between them. From germline, CDR1 is MNHEY and CDR2 SMNVEV (reference sequence). The CDR3 coding sequence is TGTGCCAGCAGGTTAGGCCTAGCCCGGGAGCAGTACTTC. Protein: CASRLGLAREQYF.

This clonotype was recorded many times. This sequence joins TRBV10-2 and TRBJ2-7; the match to TRBD2 covers 8 bases. CDR1 WSHSY and CDR2 SAAADI come from the germline V gene. J lost 6 bases, V lost 8 bases, and 9 bases had no gene match. The CDR3 spans 13 residues. CDR3 in DNA: TGCGCCAGCCGGGGGGGCGCGTCTTCCGAGCAGTACTTC. Translating it yields CASRGGASSEQYF.

There are a few counts of this clonotype. This chain connects TRBV7-6 to TRBJ2-7, with D perhaps TRBD2 (6 bases). The V gene lost 1 base and the J gene lost 5 bases, with 12 bases spanning the gap. The germline V gene encodes CDR1 SGHVS and CDR2 FNYEAQ. The CDR3 is 14 residues long. In DNA, the CDR3 is TGTGCCAGCAGCTTAGGGGACTCCCATCACGAGCAGTACTTC. Encoded protein: CASSLGDSHHEQYF. The full variable domain, completed using reference TRBV7-6 and TRBJ2-7, is GAGVSQSPRYKVTKRGQDVALRCDPISGHVSLYWYRQALGQGPEFLTYFNYEAQQDKSGLPNDRFSAERPEGSISTLTIQRTEQRDSAMYRCASSLGDSHHEQYFGPGTRLTVT.

This clonotype was seen more than once but under ten times. The V and J genes are TRBV5-1 and TRBJ1-2, with D unresolved. The CDR3 runs 14 residues. CDR1 and CDR2 (germline): SGHRS, YFSETQ. Deletions cut 2 bases from V and 5 bases from J, with 13 bases between. The CDR3 protein is CASSFHQDSYGYTF. CDR3 bases: TGCGCCAGCAGCTTCCACCAGGACTCATATGGCTACACCTTC.

The chain uses TRBV28 and TRBJ2-7; maybe TRBD1 (5 bases). V shed 3 bases and J shed 2 bases, with 11 bases lying between them. In germline, CDR1 is MDHEN, CDR2 SYDVKM. CDR3 length: 14 amino acids. The DNA for the CDR3 is TGTGCCAGCAGTTTGATGGGCAGGGCCTACGAGCAGTACTTC. Translating it yields CASSLMGRAYEQYF.

Turning to this clonotype: Its ends do not fully match the called genes, so a read error is possible. The rearrangement uses TRBV7-3 and TRBJ2-2, with 7 bases matching TRBD1. In germline, CDR1 is SGHTA, CDR2 FQGTGA. The CDR3 is 16 residues long. The CDR3 nucleotides read TGTGCCAGCAGCCGGGACAGCCGCCCGAACGCCGGGGAGCTGTTTTTT. As protein: CASSRDSRPNAGELFF.

This clonotype was observed a handful of times. The chain combines TRBV7-2 with TRBJ2-5, with D perhaps matching TRBD2 (5 bases). The CDR3 has 15 amino acids. CDR1 and CDR2 from the germline V gene are SGHTA and FQGNSA. V lost 4 bases to trimming and J lost 2 bases, with 14 bases between them. The CDR3 is CASSSRWGVQETQYF. CDR3 in DNA: TGTGCCAGCAGCTCTAGGTGGGGAGTTCAAGAGACCCAGTACTTC. Supplemented by reference TRBV7-2 and TRBJ2-5, the full variable domain reads GAGVSQSPSNKVTEKGKDVELRCDPISGHTALYWYRQSLGQGLEFLIYFQGNSAPDKSGLPSDRFSAERTGGSVSTLTIQRTQQEDSAVYLCASSSRWGVQETQYFGPGTRLLVL.

This clonotype was counted between two and nine times. The chain joins TRBV7-3 to TRBJ2-3; D is ambiguous. Trimming left V 6 bases short and J 4 bases short, with 8 bases between. The CDR3 is 12 amino acids. The germline CDR1 and CDR2 sequences are SGHTA and FQGTGA. CDR3 loop: CASSWNADTQYF. CDR3 DNA: TGTGCCAGCAGTTGGAACGCAGATACGCAGTATTTT.

This clonotype appeared a few times. The rearrangement joins TRBV15 to TRBJ2-2; D gene ambiguous. Germline V lookup: CDR1 LNHNV, CDR2 YYDKDF (reference sequence). Trimming left V 8 bases short and J 6 bases short, with 25 bases between. The CDR3 consists of 17 residues. CDR3 in DNA: TGTGCCACCTCGGTCGAAGGGCAGTCATCTGTATCCGGGGAGCTGTTTTTT. Amino acid sequence: CATSVEGQSSVSGELFF.

This clonotype turned up a few times. This CDR3 reads CSARRVSGANVLTF. The CDR3 DNA is TGCAGTGCTAGAAGAGTATCTGGGGCCAACGTCCTGACTTTC. The J gene is TRBJ2-6, the V gene TRBV20-1; the D is unclear. Between the trimmed V and J ends, which lost 2 bases and 1 base, there was a span of 6 bases. Germline values: CDR1 DFQATT, CDR2 SNEGSKA (reference sequence). The CDR3 is 14 amino acids.

The chain joins TRBV28 to TRBJ2-1; D is undetermined. CDR3 length: 15 amino acids. CDR1 is MDHEN, CDR2 SYDVKM, per germline. The V end was cut by 4 bases, the J end by 6 bases, with 16 bases between. The CDR3 is CASSSSGLQGNEQFF. In DNA form, the CDR3 reads TGTGCCAGCAGTTCATCAGGCCTCCAAGGCAATGAGCAGTTCTTC.

Remarks on this clonotype: A read error may account for a junction end that differs from germline. The chain carries TRBV12-3 or TRBV12-4 and TRBJ1-1, with D perhaps TRBD1 (5 bases). This CDR3 spans 11 amino acids. The CDR3 is CGSSSRAEAFF. The CDR3 DNA sequence: TGTGGCAGCAGTTCCAGGGCTGAAGCTTTCTTT.

This clonotype appeared a few times. The chain couples TRBV20-1 to TRBJ2-7; D is ambiguous. CDR3 length equals 12 residues. Germline V gene data show CDR1 as DFQATT and CDR2 as SNEGSKA (reference sequence). The ends were cut back, 3 bases at V and 4 bases at J, with 10 bases in the middle. The DNA for the CDR3 is TGCAGTGCTAGTCCCTTACAGTACGAGCAGTACTTC. Amino acid sequence: CSASPLQYEQYF.

DNA of the CDR3: TGTGCCAGCAGCTTGGACAGGTCAATCCTCTACGAGCAGTACTTC. Its translation: CASSLDRSILYEQYF. This chain joins TRBV5-5 and TRBJ2-7, with D possibly being TRBD1 (5 bases). Germline V CDR1 and CDR2: SGHKS, YYEKEE (reference sequence). Deletions cut 0 bases from V and 3 bases from J, with 13 bases between. The CDR3 totals 15 residues.

The chain uses TRBV12-3 or TRBV12-4 and TRBJ2-2; 15 nucleotides match TRBD2. Trimming at V came to 5 bases and at J to 3 bases, leaving 7 bases not matched to a gene. This CDR3 has 18 residues. The CDR3 bases are TGTGCCAGCAGTCAAGGACTAGCGGGGGGGCCTGACACCGGGGAGCTGTTTTTT. It codes for CASSQGLAGGPDTGELFF.

This clonotype appeared many times. The rearrangement joins TRBV9 to TRBJ2-5, with TRBD1 matching 11 bases. Germline values: CDR1 SGDLS, CDR2 YYNGEE. Trimming removed 2 bases from V and 7 bases from J; junction bases left unmatched: 4. This CDR3 comprises 14 residues. The CDR3 loop is CASSVGQGAGTQYF. In DNA form, the CDR3 reads TGTGCCAGCAGCGTTGGACAGGGGGCGGGGACCCAGTACTTC.

The gene calls are TRBV9 and TRBJ2-7; perhaps TRBD2 as D (6 bases). The J call is uncertain, as TRBJ2-5 better fits the DNA end. The germline CDR1 and CDR2 sequences are SGDLS and YYNGEE. This CDR3 spans 15 amino acids. The CDR3 DNA reads as TGTGCCAGCAGCGCCCTGGGACTTTCCTTCGGGACCCAGTACTTC. Amino acid sequence: CASSALGLSFGTQYF.

The rearrangement links TRBV7-9 to TRBJ1-4; tentatively, D is TRBD1 (5 bases). Deletions cut 5 bases from V and 8 bases from J, with 21 bases between. Germline CDR1 reads SEHNR; CDR2 reads FQNEAQ (reference sequence). The CDR3 is 16 residues long. The CDR3 nucleotides are TGTGCCAGCAGCCGCATGACAGTCCCCTCAACAGAAAAACTGTTTTTT. It translates to CASSRMTVPSTEKLFF. The complete variable domain, with remaining parts taken from reference TRBV7-9 and TRBJ1-4, reads DTGVSQNPRHKITKRGQNVTFRCDPISEHNRLYWYRQTLGQGPEFLTYFQNEAQLEKSRLLSDRFSAERPKGSFSTLEIQRTEQGDSAMYLCASSRMTVPSTEKLFFGSGTQLSVL.

The chain is built from TRBV3-1 and TRBJ2-7; TRBD2 matches 7 bases. Per germline, CDR1 LGHDT and CDR2 YNNKEL (reference sequence). This CDR3 comprises 17 residues. Losses at the gene ends were 2 bases for V and 3 bases for J; bases not matched to a gene: 13. CDR3 protein: CASSQSGWAGDLYEQYF. CDR3 coding DNA: TGTGCCAGCAGCCAATCGGGTTGGGCGGGAGACCTCTACGAGCAGTACTTC.

This clonotype was recorded at least ten times. The gene calls are TRBV11-2 and TRBJ1-4, with TRBD1 matching 7 bases. CDR1 and CDR2 (germline): SGHAT, FQNNGV. The trim removed 5 bases at V and 5 bases at J, leaving 5 bases unmatched. The CDR3 length is 14 residues. The CDR3 nucleotides are TGTGCCAGCAGCGCTCGACAGGGAAATGAAAAACTGTTTTTT. Protein sequence: CASSARQGNEKLFF.